The 6 T cell receptor beta chains reported below all come from one sample, sequenced in a study of identical twins. TCRdb processed the 5' RACE reads anew with MiXCR; each CDR3 protein has one entry. The sample shows 400,000 to 500,000 distinct CDR3 sequences, approximately 18% of them seen only once. Sequencing was carried out using naive T cells sorted from blood. All receptors come from a man aged 50-59 years in good health.

This clonotype was seen a few times. This rearrangement joins TRBV6-2 or TRBV6-3 to TRBJ1-1; D is undetermined. Trimming pared 6 bases from V and 1 base from J, leaving 15 bases between. This CDR3 has 15 residues. In germline, CDR1 is MNHEY, CDR2 SVGEGT. The CDR3 DNA reads as TGTGCCAGCAGCCACGGACGGATTACGAACACTGAAGCTTTCTTT. Amino acids: CASSHGRITNTEAFF.

The rearrangement joins TRBV7-2 to TRBJ1-1; D might be TRBD1 (6 bases). From germline, CDR1 is SGHTA and CDR2 FQGNSA. Trimming shortened V by 4 bases and J by 5 bases, and 11 bases separated the two germline ends. The CDR3 totals 13 residues. CDR3 nucleotide sequence: TGTGCCAGCAGCTCCCACAGGGATACTGAAGCTTTCTTT. Amino acids: CASSSHRDTEAFF.

The V gene is TRBV7-6, the J gene TRBJ2-1, with TRBD2 identical over 8 bases. The CDR3 is 14 amino acids. From germline, CDR1 is SGHVS and CDR2 FNYEAQ. V was clipped by 5 bases and J by 3 bases; unmatched bases: 3. The CDR3 DNA sequence: TGTGCCAGCAGCAAAGCGGGAGTCTACAATGAGCAGTTCTTC. Translated, it gives CASSKAGVYNEQFF.

In the case of this clonotype: This may come from a read error, since a much larger clone is one base off. V gene TRBV20-1 combines with J gene TRBJ2-1, with TRBD2 identical over 9 bases. Germline loops: CDR1 DFQATT, CDR2 SNEGSKA (reference sequence). The CDR3 is 15 amino acids. CDR3 protein: CSAVRSGGSYNKQFF. CDR3 in DNA: TGCAGTGCGGTTCGTAGCGGGGGCTCCTACAATAAGCAGTTCTTC.

This clonotype was seen repeatedly, ten times or more. The chain links TRBV5-1 to TRBJ1-2; 8 bases line up with TRBD1. Trimming cost V 0 bases and J 3 bases; bases outside gene matches: 7. The CDR3 is 16 residues long. Germline V lookup: CDR1 SGHRS, CDR2 YFSETQ. The CDR3 DNA reads as TGCGCCAGCAGCTTGGTCTCAGGGGGCCATGACTATGGCTACACCTTC. It encodes CASSLVSGGHDYGYTF.

V and J are TRBV12-5 and TRBJ2-2, with 7 positions matching TRBD2. V shed 0 bases, J shed 0 bases, and the junction held 7 bases outside the gene matches. CDR1 is LGHNT, CDR2 FRNRAP, per germline. The length of the CDR3 is 18 residues. The CDR3 region has the DNA TGTGCTAGTGGTTTGGTACTGACTCGGGAGGCGAACACCGGGGAGCTGTTTTTT. The encoded protein is CASGLVLTREANTGELFF. The whole variable domain, remainder taken from reference TRBV12-5 and TRBJ2-2, is DARVTQTPRHKVTEMGQEVTMRCQPILGHNTVFWYRQTMMQGLELLAYFRNRAPLDDSGMPKDRFSAEMPDATLATLKIQPSEPRDSAVYFCASGLVLTREANTGELFFGEGSRLTVL.